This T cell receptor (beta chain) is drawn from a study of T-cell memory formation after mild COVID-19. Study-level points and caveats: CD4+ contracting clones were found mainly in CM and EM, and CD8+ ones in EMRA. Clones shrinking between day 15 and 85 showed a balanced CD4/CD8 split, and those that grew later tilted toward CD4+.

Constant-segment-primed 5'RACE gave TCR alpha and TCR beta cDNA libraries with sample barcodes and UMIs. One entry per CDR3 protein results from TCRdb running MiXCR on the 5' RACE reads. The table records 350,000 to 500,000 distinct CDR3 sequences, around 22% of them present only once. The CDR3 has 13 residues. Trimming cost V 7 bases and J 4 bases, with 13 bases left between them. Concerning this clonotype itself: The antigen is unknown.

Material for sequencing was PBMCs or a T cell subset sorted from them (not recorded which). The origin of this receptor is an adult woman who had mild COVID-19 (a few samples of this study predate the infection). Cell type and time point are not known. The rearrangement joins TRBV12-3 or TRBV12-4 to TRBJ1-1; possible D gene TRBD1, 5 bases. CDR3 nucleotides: TGTGCCAGCAATCGGAGGGGCCCCACTGAAGCTTTCTTT. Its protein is CASNRRGPTEAFF.